The source of this TCR beta chain is a study of T-cell memory formation after mild COVID-19. The wider study: Largely, the TCR clusters proved donor specific.

A 5'RACE reaction primed in the constant segment made cDNA libraries of TCR alpha and TCR beta, and these carried sample barcodes and UMIs. TCRdb reprocessed the 5' RACE reads with MiXCR, giving one entry per CDR3 protein. This sample has more than 300,000 distinct CDR3 sequences, with more than 13% found just once. Whole-study findings and limits: CD4+ contracting clones were found mainly in CM and EM, and CD8+ ones in EMRA. Some responding clones appeared in pre-infection memory, suggesting cross-reactive memory joined.

To note about this clonotype: Its antigen is not known.

This clonotype was obtained from a man aged 18 to 30 who had mild COVID-19 (a few samples of this study predate the infection). Cell type and time point are not known. The sequenced sample was PBMCs or a T cell subset sorted from them (not recorded which).

CDR3: CSARDYRGHEQYF. The DNA of the CDR3 is TGCAGTGCTAGAGATTATCGCGGGCACGAGCAGTACTTC. The V call is TRBV20-1, the J call TRBJ2-7; D is possibly TRBD2 (5 bases). The CDR3 covers 13 residues. V lost 0 bases and J lost 5, with 11 bases in between. Germline assignment: CDR1 DFQATT and CDR2 SNEGSKA (reference sequence).